These 18 T cell receptor beta chains were all obtained from the same sample, sequenced in a study of CXCR3-negative and CXCR3-positive naive CD8 T cells. Study-wide findings and caveats: TRB CDR3s were more hydrophobic in CXCR3-positive than in CXCR3-negative naive cells.

Researchers prepared the TRB cDNA libraries using 5' RACE with UMI labels. TCRdb reanalyzed the 5' RACE reads and collapses them to one entry per CDR3 protein, without DNA. Its table records fewer than 140,000 distinct CDR3 sequences. Antigen specificity for these receptors is unknown. Sequences were obtained from naive CXCR3+ CD8+ T cells from blood. Subset of the sample: CD45RO-CCR7+CD27+CD95- naive CD8+ T cells expressing CXCR3 (TNR3+). These receptors all come from a human donor in good health. Some clones in this sample may be carry-over from other donors' samples.

The chain is built from TRBV11-3 and TRBJ2-1; TCRdb's assignment of TRBD2 cannot be checked, as there is no DNA. The CDR3 consists of 15 residues. The germline gives CDR1 SGHNT, CDR2 YENEEA. CDR3 in amino acids: CASSLDSGQYNEQSF. Filled out from reference TRBV11-3 and TRBJ2-1, the complete variable domain reads EAGVVQSPRYKIIEKKQPVAFWCNPISGHNTLYWYLQNLGQGPELLIRYENEEAVDDSQLPKDRFSAERLKGVDSTLKIQPAELGDSAVYLCASSLDSGQYNEQSFGPGTRLTVL.

The J gene is TRBJ2-7, the V gene TRBV6-2 or TRBV6-3. Germline CDR1 and CDR2: MNHEY and SVGEGT. This CDR3 region has 12 residues. The CDR3 loop reads CASSYDTYEQYF.

The chain combines TRBV14 with TRBJ2-5. There are 15 residues in the CDR3. Germline V lookup: CDR1 SGHDN, CDR2 FVKESK. The CDR3 sequence: CASSLGISRVETQYF.

The chain joins TRBV7-8 to TRBJ1-1; TCRdb reports TRBD1, a call that lacks DNA to check it against. This CDR3 contains 14 residues. Germline CDR1 SGHVS, CDR2 FQNEAQ. The chain's CDR3 is CASSHRTVNTEAFF.

This CDR3 is CSVESVLAGHYEQYF. The chain links TRBV29-1 to TRBJ2-7; the D call from TCRdb, TRBD2, cannot be confirmed without DNA. Germline CDR1 SQVTM, CDR2 ANQGSEA. This CDR3 contains 15 residues.

The chain couples TRBV30 to TRBJ2-1; the D call from TCRdb, TRBD2, cannot be confirmed without DNA. Germline CDR1 is GTSNPN and CDR2 is SVGIG (reference sequence). The CDR3 spans 15 residues. CDR3 amino acids: CAWSPIAGGQNEQFF.

CDR3 sequence: CASSLIWGAEYEQYF. The gene calls are TRBV5-6 and TRBJ2-7. The CDR3 runs 15 residues. Looked up from germline, CDR1 is SGHDT and CDR2 is YYEEEE.

The chain uses TRBV27 and TRBJ1-2; TCRdb's assignment of TRBD1 cannot be checked, as there is no DNA. Germline V gene data show CDR1 as MNHEY and CDR2 as SMNVEV (reference sequence). The CDR3 has 14 amino acids. The CDR3 sequence is CASSLSQGAYGYTF.

The CDR3 loop is CASSLVREEETQYF. The chain couples TRBV7-9 to TRBJ2-5. The CDR3 totals 14 residues. CDR1 and CDR2 from the germline V gene are SEHNR and FQNEAQ (reference sequence).

This chain links TRBV4-3 with TRBJ2-1; TCRdb indicates TRBD1, and absent DNA this call remains unverified. Germline V gene data show CDR1 as LGHNA and CDR2 as YSLEER. The CDR3 has 17 residues. CDR3 sequence reads: CASSQGAGGGAFNEQFF.

The chain carries TRBV2 and TRBJ2-5; TCRdb's assignment of TRBD1 cannot be checked, as there is no DNA. This CDR3 has 14 residues. The germline CDR1 and CDR2 sequences are SNHLY and FYNNEI. CDR3 residues: CASSEVGRDETQYF.

The chain is built from TRBV28 and TRBJ2-2; TCRdb proposes TRBD2, but this gene call is untestable without DNA. CDR1 and CDR2 (germline): MDHEN, SYDVKM. CDR3 length equals 14 residues. This chain's CDR3 is CASSLTSGLGELFF.

The chain uses TRBV5-4 and TRBJ1-1; TCRdb lists TRBD1, though no DNA is available to test this call. Germline CDR1 and CDR2: SGHNT and YYREEE (reference sequence). CDR3 length: 12 amino acids. The CDR3 protein is CASSLADRATFF.

The V call is TRBV7-9, the J call TRBJ2-7. Germline V lookup: CDR1 SEHNR, CDR2 FQNEAQ (reference sequence). This CDR3 is 14 amino acids long. The CDR3 is CASSFPGLSYEQYF.

The chain couples TRBV19 to TRBJ2-5. Per the germline V gene, CDR1 is LNHDA and CDR2 is SQIVND (reference sequence). CDR3 length: 13 residues. This CDR3 is CASSAAAQETQYF. Using reference TRBV19 and TRBJ2-5 for the parts outside the CDR3, the full variable domain is DGGITQSPKYLFRKEGQNVTLSCEQNLNHDAMYWYRQDPGQGLRLIYYSQIVNDFQKGDIAEGYSVSREKKESFPLTVTSAQKNPTAFYLCASSAAAQETQYFGPGTRLLVL.

The chain is built from TRBV20-1 and TRBJ2-7; with no DNA, the TCRdb D assignment of TRBD1 cannot be verified. The germline CDR1 and CDR2 sequences are DFQATT and SNEGSKA (reference sequence). This CDR3 spans 11 amino acids. The chain's CDR3 is CSAPGPYEQYF.

The rearrangement uses TRBV13 and TRBJ2-1. Germline lookup yields CDR1 PRHDT and CDR2 FYEKMQ (reference sequence). The CDR3 totals 15 residues. The CDR3 loop is CASSFRESSYNEQFF.

V gene TRBV6-1 combines with J gene TRBJ2-1; no DNA is available, so the TRBD1 call from TCRdb remains unchecked. Germline lookup yields CDR1 MNHNS and CDR2 SASEGT. The CDR3 is 13 amino acids. The CDR3 protein is CASRDDGNNEQFF.